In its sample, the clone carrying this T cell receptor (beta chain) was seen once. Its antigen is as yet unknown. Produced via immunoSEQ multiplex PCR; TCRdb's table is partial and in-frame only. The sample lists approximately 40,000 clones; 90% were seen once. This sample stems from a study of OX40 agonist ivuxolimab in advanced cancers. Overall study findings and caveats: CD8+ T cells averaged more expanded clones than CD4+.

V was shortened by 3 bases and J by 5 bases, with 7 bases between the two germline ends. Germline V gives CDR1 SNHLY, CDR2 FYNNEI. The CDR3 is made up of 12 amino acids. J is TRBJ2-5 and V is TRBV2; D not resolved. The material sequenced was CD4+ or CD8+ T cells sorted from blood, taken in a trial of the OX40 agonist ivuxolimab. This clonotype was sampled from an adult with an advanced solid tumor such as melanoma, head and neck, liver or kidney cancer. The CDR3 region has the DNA TGTGCCAGCAGTGAGAGGTCGGAGACCCAGTACTTC. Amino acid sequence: CASSERSETQYF.